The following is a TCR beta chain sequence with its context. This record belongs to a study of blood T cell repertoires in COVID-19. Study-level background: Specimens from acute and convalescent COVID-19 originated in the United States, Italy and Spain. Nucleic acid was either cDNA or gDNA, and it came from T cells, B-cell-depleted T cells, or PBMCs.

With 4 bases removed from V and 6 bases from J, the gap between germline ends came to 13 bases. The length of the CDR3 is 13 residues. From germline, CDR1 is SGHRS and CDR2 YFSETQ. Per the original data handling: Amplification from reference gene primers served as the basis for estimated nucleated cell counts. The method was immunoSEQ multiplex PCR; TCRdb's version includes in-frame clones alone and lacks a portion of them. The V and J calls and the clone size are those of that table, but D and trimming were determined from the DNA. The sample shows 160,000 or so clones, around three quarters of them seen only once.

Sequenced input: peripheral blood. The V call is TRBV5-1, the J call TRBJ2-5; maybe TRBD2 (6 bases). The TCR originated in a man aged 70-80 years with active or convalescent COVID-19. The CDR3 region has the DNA TGCGCCAGCAGCCCGGGGGAGTGGAAGACCCAGTACTTC. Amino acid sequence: CASSPGEWKTQYF.